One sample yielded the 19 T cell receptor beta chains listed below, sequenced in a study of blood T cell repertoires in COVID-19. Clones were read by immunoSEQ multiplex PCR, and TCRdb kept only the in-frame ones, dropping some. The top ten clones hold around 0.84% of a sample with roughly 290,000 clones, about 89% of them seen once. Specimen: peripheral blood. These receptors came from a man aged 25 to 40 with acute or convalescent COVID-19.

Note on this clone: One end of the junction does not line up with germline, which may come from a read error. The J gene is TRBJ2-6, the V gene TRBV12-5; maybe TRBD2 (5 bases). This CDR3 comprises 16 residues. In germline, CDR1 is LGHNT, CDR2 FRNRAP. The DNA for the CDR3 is TGTGCTAGTGGCTTGGCGGTCGGGGCTGGGGCCAACGTCCTGACTTTC. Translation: CASGLAVGAGANVLTF. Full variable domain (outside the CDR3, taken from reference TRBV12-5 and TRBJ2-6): DARVTQTPRHKVTEMGQEVTMRCQPILGHNTVFWYRQTMMQGLELLAYFRNRAPLDDSGMPKDRFSAEMPDATLATLKIQPSEPRDSAVYFCASGLAVGAGANVLTFGAGSRLTVL.

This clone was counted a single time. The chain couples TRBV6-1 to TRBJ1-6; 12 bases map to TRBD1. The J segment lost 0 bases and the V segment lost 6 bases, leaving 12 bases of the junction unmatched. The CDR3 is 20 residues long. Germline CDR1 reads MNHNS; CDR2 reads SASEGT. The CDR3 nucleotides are TGTGCCAGCAGGGAATTTCCGGGACAGGGGGCTGACTCCTATAATTCACCCCTCCACTTT. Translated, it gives CASREFPGQGADSYNSPLHF.

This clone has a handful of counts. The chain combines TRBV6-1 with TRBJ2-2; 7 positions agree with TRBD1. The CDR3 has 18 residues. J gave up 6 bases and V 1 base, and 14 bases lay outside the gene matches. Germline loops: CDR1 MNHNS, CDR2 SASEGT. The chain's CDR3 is CASSEEIFHRGKSGELFF. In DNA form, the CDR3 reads TGTGCCAGCAGTGAAGAGATCTTCCACAGGGGAAAATCCGGGGAGCTGTTTTTT.

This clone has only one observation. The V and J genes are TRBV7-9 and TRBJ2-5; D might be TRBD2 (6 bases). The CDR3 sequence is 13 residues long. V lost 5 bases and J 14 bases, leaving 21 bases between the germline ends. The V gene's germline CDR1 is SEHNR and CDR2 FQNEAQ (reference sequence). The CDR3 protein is CASSPAGLASPYF. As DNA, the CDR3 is TGTGCCAGCAGCCCCGCGGGGCTAGCGAGTCCCTACTTC.

This CDR3 reads CASSTPGLAGANTGELFF. CDR3 nucleotides: TGTGCCAGCAGTACGCCGGGACTAGCGGGAGCGAACACCGGGGAGCTGTTTTTT. The chain links TRBV27 to TRBJ2-2; the match to TRBD2 covers 14 bases. J lost 0 bases, V lost 5 bases, and 5 bases had no gene match. Germline V gene data show CDR1 as MNHEY and CDR2 as SMNVEV (reference sequence). The CDR3 sequence is 18 residues long.

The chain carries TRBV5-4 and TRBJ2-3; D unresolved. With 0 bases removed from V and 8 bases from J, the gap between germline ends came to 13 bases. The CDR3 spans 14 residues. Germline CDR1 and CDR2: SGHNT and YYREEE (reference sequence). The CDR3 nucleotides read TGTGCCAGCAGCTTGGGTCAATCCACGGTTACGCAGTATTTT. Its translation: CASSLGQSTVTQYF.

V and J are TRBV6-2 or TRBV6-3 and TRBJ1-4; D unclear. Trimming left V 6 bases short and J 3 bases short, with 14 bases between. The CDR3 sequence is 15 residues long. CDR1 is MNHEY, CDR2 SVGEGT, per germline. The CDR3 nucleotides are TGTGCCAGCAGCCCCCGGGTCCTGGCTAATGAAAAACTGTTTTTT. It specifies CASSPRVLANEKLFF.

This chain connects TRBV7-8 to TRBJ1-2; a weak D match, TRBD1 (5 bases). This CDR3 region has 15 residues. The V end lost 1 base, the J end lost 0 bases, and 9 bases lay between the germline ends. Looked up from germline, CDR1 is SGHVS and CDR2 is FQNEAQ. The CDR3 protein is CASSLGDRSNYGYTF. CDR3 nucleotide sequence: TGTGCCAGCAGCTTAGGAGACAGATCTAACTATGGCTACACCTTC.

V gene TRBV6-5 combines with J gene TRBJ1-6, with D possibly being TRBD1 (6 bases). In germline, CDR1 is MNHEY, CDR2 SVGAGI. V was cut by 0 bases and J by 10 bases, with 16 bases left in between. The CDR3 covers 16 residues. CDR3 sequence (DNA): TGTGCCAGCAGTTACTCGAATCAGGGGTCTGGATCACCCCTCCACTTT. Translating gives CASSYSNQGSGSPLHF.

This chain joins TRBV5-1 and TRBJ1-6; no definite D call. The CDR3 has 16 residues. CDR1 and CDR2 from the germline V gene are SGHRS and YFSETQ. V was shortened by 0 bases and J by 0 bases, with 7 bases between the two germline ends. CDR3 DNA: TGCGCCAGCAGCTTGGGAGCTATCTCCTATAATTCACCCCTCCACTTT. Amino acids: CASSLGAISYNSPLHF. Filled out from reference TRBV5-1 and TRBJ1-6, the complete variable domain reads KAGVTQTPRYLIKTRGQQVTLSCSPISGHRSVSWYQQTPGQGLQFLFEYFSETQRNKGNFPGRFSGRQFSNSRSEMNVSTLELGDSALYLCASSLGAISYNSPLHFGNGTRLTVT.

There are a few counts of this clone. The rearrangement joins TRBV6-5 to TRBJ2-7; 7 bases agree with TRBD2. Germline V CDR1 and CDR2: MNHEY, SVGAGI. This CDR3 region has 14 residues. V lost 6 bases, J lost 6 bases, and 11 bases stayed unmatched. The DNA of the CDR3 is TGTGCCAGCAGACTTGACTACACGGGAGGCGAGCAGTACTTC. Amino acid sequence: CASRLDYTGGEQYF.

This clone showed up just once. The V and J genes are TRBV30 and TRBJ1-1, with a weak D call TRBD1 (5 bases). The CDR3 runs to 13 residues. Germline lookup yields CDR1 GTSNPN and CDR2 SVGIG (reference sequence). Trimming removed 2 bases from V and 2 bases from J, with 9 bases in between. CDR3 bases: TGTGCCTGGAGTTTGGGGACTAACACTGAAGCTTTCTTT. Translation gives CAWSLGTNTEAFF.

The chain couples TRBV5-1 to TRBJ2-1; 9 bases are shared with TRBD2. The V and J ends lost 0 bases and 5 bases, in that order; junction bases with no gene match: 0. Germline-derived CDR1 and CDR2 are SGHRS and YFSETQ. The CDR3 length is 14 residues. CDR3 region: CASSLVAGDNEQFF. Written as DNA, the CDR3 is TGCGCCAGCAGCTTGGTAGCGGGGGACAATGAGCAGTTCTTC.

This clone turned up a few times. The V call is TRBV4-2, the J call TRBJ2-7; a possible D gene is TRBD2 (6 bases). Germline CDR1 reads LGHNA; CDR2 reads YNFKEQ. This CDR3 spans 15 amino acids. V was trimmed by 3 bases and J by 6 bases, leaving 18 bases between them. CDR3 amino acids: CASSQAWGLRLEQYF. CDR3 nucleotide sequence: TGTGCCAGCAGCCAGGCCTGGGGACTTCGGCTCGAGCAGTACTTC.

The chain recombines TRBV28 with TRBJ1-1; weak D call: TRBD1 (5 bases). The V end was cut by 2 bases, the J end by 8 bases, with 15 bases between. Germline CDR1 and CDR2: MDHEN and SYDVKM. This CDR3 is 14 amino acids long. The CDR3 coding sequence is TGTGCCAGCAGTTTACTGACAGTCCATCTGGAAGCTTTCTTT. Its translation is CASSLLTVHLEAFF.

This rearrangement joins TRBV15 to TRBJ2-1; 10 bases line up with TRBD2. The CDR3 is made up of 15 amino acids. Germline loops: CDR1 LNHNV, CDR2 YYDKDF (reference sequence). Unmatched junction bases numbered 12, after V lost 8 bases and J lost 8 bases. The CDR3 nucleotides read TGTGCCACCGCCCAAACTAGCGGGATGAGGGATGAGCAGTTCTTC. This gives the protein CATAQTSGMRDEQFF. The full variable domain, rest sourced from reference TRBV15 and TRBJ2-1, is DAMVIQNPRYQVTQFGKPVTLSCSQTLNHNVMYWYQQKSSQAPKLLFHYYDKDFNNEADTPDNFQSRRPNTSFCFLDIRSPGLGDTAMYLCATAQTSGMRDEQFFGPGTRLTVL.

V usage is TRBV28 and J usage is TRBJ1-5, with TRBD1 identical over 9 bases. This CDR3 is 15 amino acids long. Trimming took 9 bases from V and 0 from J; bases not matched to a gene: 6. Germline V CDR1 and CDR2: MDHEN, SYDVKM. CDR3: CASRQGGISNQPQHF. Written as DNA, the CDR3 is TGTGCCAGTCGACAGGGGGGAATTAGCAATCAGCCCCAGCATTTT. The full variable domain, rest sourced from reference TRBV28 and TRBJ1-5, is DVKVTQSSRYLVKRTGEKVFLECVQDMDHENMFWYRQDPGLGLRLIYFSYDVKMKEKGDIPEGYSVSREKKERFSLILESASTNQTSMYLCASRQGGISNQPQHFGDGTRLSIL.

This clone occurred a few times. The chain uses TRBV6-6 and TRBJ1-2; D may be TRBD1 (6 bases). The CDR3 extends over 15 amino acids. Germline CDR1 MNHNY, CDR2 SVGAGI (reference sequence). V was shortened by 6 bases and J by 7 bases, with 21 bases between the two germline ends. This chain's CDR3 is CASRGEQGPFGGYTF. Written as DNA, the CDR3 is TGTGCCAGCAGGGGGGAGCAGGGGCCTTTTGGTGGCTACACCTTC.

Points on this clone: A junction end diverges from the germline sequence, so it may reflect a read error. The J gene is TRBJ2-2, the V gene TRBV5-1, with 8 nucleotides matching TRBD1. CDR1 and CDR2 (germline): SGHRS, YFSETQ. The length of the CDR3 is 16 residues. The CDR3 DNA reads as TGCGCCAGCACCAAAAGGGGACAGGCCAACACCGAGGAGCTGTTTTTT. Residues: CASTKRGQANTEELFF.